This T cell receptor beta chain originates from a study of T cell repertoires in cytomegalovirus infection (dated by TCRdb to the late 2010s). About the investigation overall: Alongside well-studied HLA-B-restricted epitopes, the peptide stimulations were aimed at recently identified HLA-C-restricted CMV epitopes, whose presentation resists viral immunomodulation. Donor HLA type was relevant to the analysis, because carriage of CMV infection together with the matching HLA type was indicated by public TCR beta signatures.

The instrument given in TCRdb is Illumina HiSeq 1500. The public reads were reprocessed in TCRdb via fastp at Q25 and MiXCR, keeping in-frame beta chains. Every entry covers one CDR3 protein and lists the most common genes and DNA from its rows. Recorded for this sample are 300,000 or so distinct CDR3 sequences; roughly 25% of them occurred a single time. The top ten constitute about an eighth of the sample. Results and caveats for the whole study, not just this receptor: In both this cohort and an independent roughly 400-donor cohort, the cumulative frequency of public TCR beta family members distinguished carriers of CMV infection plus the relevant HLA type. The ex vivo response was dominated by HLA-C-restricted CMV-specific TCR beta clonotypes, and the single most frequent clonotype in two of eight donors was supplied by these HLA-C-restricted clonotypes.

The treatment or condition tag for this specimen amounts to: in vitro stimulation with specific CMV peptide epitopes to enrich CMV-specific T cells. CDR1 and CDR2 (SGHTA, FQGNSA) derive from the germline V gene. V drops 6 bases and J drops 4 bases, leaving 16 bases in between. The CDR3 has 15 amino acids, counting the end cysteine and phenylalanine. CDR3 DNA is the only sequence kept; it has 45 bases, read in frame from the first base. A word on this clonotype: No antigen is known for it. No base quality information exists; no much larger clone differs at one position.

This clonotype was obtained from a human donor in good health (CMV status not recorded). Some clones in this sample may be carry-over from other donors' samples. The sequence is built from TRBV7-2 and TRBJ1-5; the D gene is perhaps TRBD1, on 5 matching bases. This material consisted of cultured PBMCs, taken from culture after CMV antigen stimulation. In nucleotide form, the sequence is TGTGCCAGCAGTTCGGACAACACTTATAATCAGCCCCAGCATTTT. The resulting protein is CASSSDNTYNQPQHF.